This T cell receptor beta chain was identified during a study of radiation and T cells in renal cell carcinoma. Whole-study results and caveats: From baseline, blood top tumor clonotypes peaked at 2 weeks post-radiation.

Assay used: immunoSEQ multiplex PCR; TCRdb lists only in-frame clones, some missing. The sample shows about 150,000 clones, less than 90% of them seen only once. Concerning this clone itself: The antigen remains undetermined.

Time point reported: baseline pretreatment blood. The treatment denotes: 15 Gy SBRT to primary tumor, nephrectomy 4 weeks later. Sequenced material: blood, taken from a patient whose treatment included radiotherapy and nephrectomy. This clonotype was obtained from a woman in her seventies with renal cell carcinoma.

CDR3 sequence reads: CASSPGWKLFF. Written as DNA, the CDR3 is TGTGCCAGCAGCCCGGGATGGAAACTGTTTTTT. The rearrangement links TRBV7-2 to TRBJ1-4; no clear D gene. Deletions cut 5 bases from V and 11 bases from J, with 9 bases between. The CDR3 has 11 residues. Germline CDR1 is SGHTA and CDR2 is FQGNSA.